The next 21 T cell receptor beta chains were all read from a single sample in a study of blood T cell repertoires in COVID-19. TCRdb keeps only in-frame clones here, not all; method: immunoSEQ multiplex PCR. The profile shows roughly 170,000 clones, over 65% of them singletons. Sample: peripheral blood. These receptors originate from a woman aged 80 or over with acute or convalescent COVID-19.

V and J are TRBV3-1 (or the pseudogene TRBV3-2) and TRBJ2-7; D not certain. Trimming removed 0 bases from V and 8 bases from J, with 14 bases in between. The CDR3 runs to 14 residues. The germline V gene encodes CDR1 LGHDT and CDR2 YNNKEL (reference sequence). The CDR3 region has the DNA TGTGCCAGCAGCCAAGATTTGGTCCAAAACAAGCAGTACTTC. Translated: CASSQDLVQNKQYF.

Judged by abundance, this clone is medium-sized. V gene TRBV6-2 or TRBV6-3 combines with J gene TRBJ2-3; TRBD2 aligns across 16 bases. The CDR3 runs to 16 residues. The V gene end was trimmed by 5 bases and the J gene end by 5 bases; junction bases not matched to a gene: 4. The V gene's germline CDR1 is MNHEY and CDR2 SVGEGT. The CDR3, as DNA: TGTGCCAGCAGTCGGGGACTAGCGGGAGGGAAAGATACGCAGTATTTT. Translated: CASSRGLAGGKDTQYF.

The chain couples TRBV5-5 to TRBJ1-5; D might be TRBD1 (5 bases). The CDR3 totals 13 residues. Germline CDR1 is SGHKS and CDR2 is YYEKEE (reference sequence). With 2 bases removed from V and 5 bases from J, the gap between germline ends came to 8 bases. The CDR3 loop is CASSLQADQPQHF. In nucleotides, the CDR3 is TGTGCCAGCAGCTTACAGGCGGATCAGCCCCAGCATTTT.

The V call is TRBV6-4, the J call TRBJ2-3; D is ambiguous. CDR1 and CDR2 (germline): MRHNA, SNTAGT. V lost 3 bases to trimming and J lost 3 bases, with 7 bases between them. The CDR3 totals 13 residues. As DNA, the CDR3 is TGTGCCAGCAGTGATCCGGGTACAGATACGCAGTATTTT. Amino acids: CASSDPGTDTQYF.

This chain links TRBV3-1 (or the pseudogene TRBV3-2) with TRBJ1-3; D might be TRBD1 (6 bases). The CDR3 contains 14 residues. Trimming took off 3 bases at V and 3 bases at J, with 9 bases between the two ends. Germline V gene sequence: CDR1 LGHDT, CDR2 YNNKEL (reference sequence). The CDR3 protein is CASSQGAYGNTIYF. The CDR3 DNA is TGTGCCAGCAGCCAGGGGGCATATGGAAACACCATATATTTT.

The chain recombines TRBV5-1 with TRBJ2-3; tentative D call: TRBD2 (6 bases). The CDR3 covers 15 residues. V lost 3 bases and J 1 base, leaving 12 bases between the germline ends. Germline CDR1 and CDR2: SGHRS and YFSETQ. CDR3 coding DNA: TGCGCCAGCAGCTCGGGGCGGGGACGCACAGATACGCAGTATTTT. As protein: CASSSGRGRTDTQYF.

This chain joins TRBV7-3 and TRBJ1-1; maybe TRBD1 (6 bases). The CDR3 length is 14 residues. The V end lost 7 bases, the J end lost 3 bases, and 15 bases lay between the germline ends. The germline V gene encodes CDR1 SGHTA and CDR2 FQGTGA. The CDR3 loop is CASKLMGADTEAFF. Written as DNA, the CDR3 is TGTGCCAGCAAACTAATGGGGGCCGACACTGAAGCTTTCTTT.

The chain carries TRBV28 and TRBJ2-5; 8 bases agree with TRBD1. There are 14 residues in the CDR3. Germline CDR1 MDHEN, CDR2 SYDVKM. Trimming cost V 6 bases and J 5 bases; bases outside gene matches: 8. The CDR3 region has the DNA TGTGCCAGCAGCGACAGGGGAAGAGGGGAGACCCAGTACTTC. Translated: CASSDRGRGETQYF.

V gene TRBV5-1 combines with J gene TRBJ2-7, with TRBD2 as a possible D gene (7 bases). The germline gives CDR1 SGHRS, CDR2 YFSETQ. The CDR3 extends over 18 amino acids. V lost 0 bases to trimming and J lost 0 bases, with 19 bases between them. This CDR3 is CASSLGPSSGGPSYEQYF. DNA for the CDR3: TGCGCCAGCAGCTTGGGCCCCTCTTCCGGGGGGCCCTCCTACGAGCAGTACTTC.

This clone was seen ten or more times. The rearrangement joins TRBV15 to TRBJ1-5, with unresolved D. This CDR3 comprises 15 residues. V was clipped by 5 bases and J by 2 bases, with 13 bases between them. Per germline, CDR1 LNHNV and CDR2 YYDKDF (reference sequence). In DNA, the CDR3 is TGTGCCACCAGCCCCGGTCCCGGGGGCAATCAGCCCCAGCATTTT. The encoded protein is CATSPGPGGNQPQHF.

This chain links TRBV5-1 with TRBJ2-3; 8 positions agree with TRBD1. CDR3 length: 16 amino acids. The J segment lost 0 bases and the V segment lost 0 bases, leaving 3 bases of the junction unmatched. Germline CDR1 is SGHRS and CDR2 is YFSETQ. CDR3 sequence (DNA): TGCGCCAGCAGCTTGGGACAGGGGCAAAGCACAGATACGCAGTATTTT. Encoded protein: CASSLGQGQSTDTQYF.

The chain employs TRBV6-6 and TRBJ2-1; TRBD1 agrees at 7 bases. The germline CDR1 and CDR2 sequences are MNHNY and SVGAGI (reference sequence). V lost 2 bases and J lost 6; bases outside the gene matches: 4. The CDR3 is 14 residues long. CDR3 region: CASSYGTAFNEQFF. As DNA, the CDR3 is TGTGCCAGCAGTTACGGGACAGCATTCAATGAGCAGTTCTTC.

This clone occurred many times. V usage is TRBV4-1 and J usage is TRBJ1-2; D not resolved. CDR1 and CDR2 (germline): MGHRA, YSYEKL. V lost 0 bases to trimming and J lost 8 bases, with 13 bases between them. The CDR3 is 14 amino acids. The CDR3 reads CASSQDPAREGYTF. Written as DNA, the CDR3 is TGCGCCAGCAGCCAAGACCCCGCGAGGGAAGGCTACACCTTC.

The chain recombines TRBV11-2 with TRBJ2-4, with D possibly matching TRBD2 (7 bases). This CDR3 spans 14 amino acids. The V end lost 0 bases, the J end lost 6 bases, and 9 bases lay between the germline ends. Germline V gives CDR1 SGHAT, CDR2 FQNNGV. Here the CDR3 reads CASSLDRGANIQYF. DNA for the CDR3: TGTGCCAGCAGCTTAGATCGGGGGGCAAACATTCAGTACTTC.

The rearrangement joins TRBV7-2 to TRBJ2-1, with TRBD2 identical over 12 bases. The CDR3 runs to 15 residues. The germline V gene has CDR1 SGHTA and CDR2 FQGNSA. V dropped 2 bases and J dropped 9; count of bases not matched to a gene: 5. CDR3 amino acids: CASSLLAGGLVEQFF. In nucleotides, the CDR3 is TGTGCCAGCAGCTTACTAGCGGGAGGGCTAGTTGAGCAGTTCTTC.

CDR3 loop: CSANRETEAFF. The CDR3 DNA sequence: TGCAGTGCTAACAGGGAAACTGAAGCTTTCTTT. The chain recombines TRBV20-1 with TRBJ1-1; D might be TRBD1 (6 bases). Trimming took off 4 bases at V and 5 bases at J, with 8 bases between the two ends. The CDR3 spans 11 residues. Looked up from germline, CDR1 is DFQATT and CDR2 is SNEGSKA (reference sequence).

This clone turned up a few times. This chain uses TRBV19 with TRBJ2-1, with 12 bases lining up with TRBD2. CDR1 and CDR2 (germline): LNHDA, SQIVND (reference sequence). The junction had 9 bases not matched to a gene; V was cut back by 5 bases and J by 7 bases. The CDR3 runs to 16 residues. CDR3 bases: TGTGCCAGTAGTTTTATCGGGACTAGCGGGCCGAATGAGCAGTTCTTC. It is translated as CASSFIGTSGPNEQFF.

V is TRBV29-1 and J is TRBJ2-3, with D perhaps matching TRBD1 (6 bases). Germline CDR1 and CDR2: SQVTM and ANQGSEA. This CDR3 region has 13 residues. Trimming cost V 6 bases and J 2 bases, with 12 bases left between them. CDR3 DNA sequence: TGCAGCGTGGGGACACCCAACACAGATACGCAGTATTTT. Translated, it gives CSVGTPNTDTQYF.

The chain combines TRBV11-3 with TRBJ1-1; 8 bases agree with TRBD1. Germline V CDR1 and CDR2: SGHNT, YENEEA. V shed 5 bases, J shed 4 bases, and the junction held 9 bases outside the gene matches. This CDR3 spans 15 amino acids. CDR3: CASSPSTGVATEAFF. The CDR3 DNA reads TGTGCCAGCAGCCCCTCGACAGGGGTAGCCACTGAAGCTTTCTTT.

The rearrangement uses TRBV19 and TRBJ2-1; 14 bases agree with TRBD2. Germline loops: CDR1 LNHDA, CDR2 SQIVND (reference sequence). The junction had 1 base not matched to a gene; V was cut back by 4 bases and J by 8 bases. The CDR3 totals 14 residues. The CDR3 coding sequence is TGTGCCAGTAGTACGGGACTAGCGGGAGATGAGCAGTTCTTC. Protein: CASSTGLAGDEQFF.

V usage is TRBV4-1 and J usage is TRBJ2-7; tentatively, D is TRBD1 (5 bases). With 3 bases removed from V and 0 bases from J, the gap between germline ends came to 12 bases. Germline CDR1 and CDR2: MGHRA and YSYEKL. This CDR3 comprises 15 residues. The CDR3 DNA sequence: TGCGCCAGCAGCCAGGGGCAGGGCGTCTCCTACGAGCAGTACTTC. Amino acids: CASSQGQGVSYEQYF.